This passage covers 6 T cell receptor beta chains from one sample sequenced in a study of OX40 agonist ivuxolimab in advanced cancers. Sequenced by immunoSEQ multiplex PCR; TCRdb stores in-frame clones only, minus some. The sample records over 100,000 clones, around 93% being singletons. Sequenced material: CD4+ or CD8+ T cells sorted from blood, taken in a trial of the OX40 agonist ivuxolimab. These receptors all stem from an adult with an advanced solid tumor such as melanoma, head and neck, liver or kidney cancer.

This chain links TRBV28 with TRBJ2-7; TRBD1 agrees at 10 bases. The CDR3 is made up of 15 amino acids. Germline V gene lookup returns CDR1 MDHEN and CDR2 SYDVKM. V lost 6 bases to trimming and J lost 5 bases; unmatched junction nucleotides: 10. CDR3 sequence: CASSSPGQGTHEQYF. CDR3 nucleotides: TGTGCCAGCAGCTCCCCGGGACAGGGGACCCACGAGCAGTACTTC.

The chain joins TRBV18 to TRBJ2-1; D perhaps matches TRBD2 (7 bases). Trimming cost V 3 bases and J 4 bases, with 13 bases left between them. There are 15 residues in the CDR3. Germline CDR1 reads KGHSH; CDR2 reads LQKENI. CDR3 in amino acids: CASSPRGPNYNEQFF. CDR3 nucleotide sequence: TGTGCCAGCTCACCGCGGGGGCCGAATTACAATGAGCAGTTCTTC.

The chain joins TRBV10-1 to TRBJ2-2, with D possibly being TRBD2 (5 bases). V dropped 3 bases and J dropped 6 bases, with 17 bases sitting between them. Germline CDR1 reads WNHNN; CDR2 reads SYGVQD (reference sequence). The CDR3 extends over 16 amino acids. As DNA, the CDR3 is TGCGCCAGCAGTGAACTGACCACCAGCGGATCCGGGGAGCTGTTTTTT. It encodes CASSELTTSGSGELFF.

This rearrangement joins TRBV11-2 to TRBJ2-5, with unresolved D. From germline, CDR1 is SGHAT and CDR2 FQNNGV. CDR3 length: 11 amino acids. The V end lost 4 bases, the J end lost 7 bases, and 7 bases lay between the germline ends. The CDR3 coding sequence is TGTGCCAGCAGCTCCCTGGGGACCCAGTACTTC. Encoded protein: CASSSLGTQYF.

The chain carries TRBV27 and TRBJ1-6; D gene uncertain. Germline CDR1 MNHEY, CDR2 SMNVEV (reference sequence). Trimming removed 5 bases at V and 14 bases at J, with 16 bases between. CDR3 length equals 13 residues. CDR3 protein: CASSPRRGLALHF. The CDR3 DNA reads TGTGCCAGCAGTCCACGACGTGGTTTGGCCCTCCACTTT.

The chain recombines TRBV6-5 with TRBJ2-7; perhaps TRBD2 as D (6 bases). The germline V gene has CDR1 MNHEY and CDR2 SVGAGI. The CDR3 length is 14 residues. Trimming stripped 7 bases from V and 0 bases from J, with 13 bases between. CDR3: CASNPPGSSYEQYF. CDR3 DNA: TGTGCCAGCAATCCGCCCGGGAGCTCCTACGAGCAGTACTTC.